These T cell receptor beta chains were read from a single sample in a study of T cell repertoires in cytomegalovirus infection. TCRdb used MiXCR to reprocess the reads, holding one entry per CDR3 protein. The repertoire holds some 130,000 distinct CDR3 sequences, 8.8% seen once, with 9.5% to 13% in the top ten. The sequencing input was PBMCs. The receptors originated from a human donor in good health (CMV status not recorded). Some clones in this sample may be carry-over from other donors' samples. Both conserved end residues are part of each CDR3. D genes are given only for firm matches. Rows may omit the clone size; those that give it use once, few, many or a size class.

>TRBD2|TRBJ2-7|TRBV20-1|few
TGCAGTGCTAGCAAAGCGGGGGGCGTCGAGCAGTACTTC
CSASKAGGVEQYF
>-|TRBJ1-5|TRBV7-8|many
TGTGCCAGCAGTCCCGGGTGGGGGGCGGCGCAGCCCCAGCATTTT
CASSPGWGAAQPQHF
>TRBD1|TRBJ1-1|TRBV5-6|many
TGTGCCAGCAGCTCGGGACAGGCGTGGAACACTGAAGCTTTCTTT
CASSSGQAWNTEAFF
>TRBD1|TRBJ2-4|TRBV20-1|-
TGCAGTGCCCTCGACAGGGGGCTAGCCAAAAACATTCAGTACTTC
CSALDRGLAKNIQYF
>-|TRBJ2-7|TRBV14|-
TGTGCCAGCAGCCAAATTTTATTCGAGCAGTACTTC
CASSQILFEQYF
>-|TRBJ1-2|TRBV29-1|-
TGCAGCGATTGGACGGCGGATCTCTATGGCTACACCTTC
CSDWTADLYGYTF
>-|TRBJ1-6|TRBV7-8|many
TGTGCCAGCAGCCCGGGAGGCCAAAATTCACCCCTCCACTTT
CASSPGGQNSPLHF
>-|TRBJ1-1|TRBV27|many
TGTGCCAGCAGTTTCCAGGGGTCGGCGATGAACACTGAAGCTTTCTTT
CASSFQGSAMNTEAFF
>-|TRBJ2-1|TRBV20-1|few
TGCAGTGCTCCCCCGGACTACTACAATGAGCAGTTCTTC
CSAPPDYYNEQFF
>TRBD1|TRBJ1-2|TRBV7-2|many
TGTGCCAGCAGCTTAGCCCCGGGACAGGGACTTAATGGCTACACCTTC
CASSLAPGQGLNGYTF
>-|TRBJ2-2|TRBV25-1|many
TGTGCCAGCAGTGCGGCCGCAACAGGCTCCGGGGAGCTGTTTTTT
CASSAAATGSGELFF
>TRBD2|TRBJ2-3|TRBV7-2|many
TGTGCCAGCAGCTTATCACCGGGACTAGCAGGGGATACGCAGTATTTT
CASSLSPGLAGDTQYF
>TRBD1|TRBJ2-2|TRBV5-4|-
TGTGCCAGCAGCTCGACAGGGGGTGTCACCGGGGAGCTGTTTTTT
CASSSTGGVTGELFF
>-|TRBJ2-1|TRBV28|-
TGTGCCAGCAGCCGAGCGGGACAGATTAAACATGAGCAGTTCTTC
CASSRAGQIKHEQFF
>-|TRBJ1-4|TRBV7-2|many
TGTGCCAGCAGCTTAGATCTGGGGTTTAATGAAAAACTGTTTTTT
CASSLDLGFNEKLFF
>-|TRBJ1-6|TRBV20-1|many
TGCAGTGCTAGAGATATCGGGAATTCACCCCTCCACTTT
CSARDIGNSPLHF
>-|TRBJ2-3|TRBV5-1|many
TGCGCCAGCAGCTTGGAGCCCCAACGGGCGAACACAGATACGCAGTATTTT
CASSLEPQRANTDTQYF
>TRBD1|TRBJ1-2|TRBV4-2|few
TGTGCCAGCAGCCAACCATTTCAAGGACAGGGGGGAGATGGCTACACCTTC
CASSQPFQGQGGDGYTF
>TRBD1|TRBJ2-7|TRBV12-3/TRBV12-4|many
TGTGCCAGCAGTTTAATAGGGACAGGGCACTACGAGCAGTACTTC
CASSLIGTGHYEQYF
>TRBD2|TRBJ2-3|TRBV25-1|few
TGTGCCAGCAGTGAATCCCCACGGGGGGGCCGGACAGATACGCAGTATTTT
CASSESPRGGRTDTQYF
>TRBD2|TRBJ2-4|TRBV3-1|few
TGTGCCAGCAGCCCCAAATCGGGAGGAACAGTGTACTTC
CASSPKSGGTVYF
>-|TRBJ2-5|TRBV28|many
TGTGCCAGCAGACCAAACAGGGGGGGAGAGACCCAGTACTTC
CASRPNRGGETQYF
>-|TRBJ1-1|TRBV2|many
TGTGCCAGCACCTCCCCGGGCCAGGGTGGAGCTTTCTTT
CASTSPGQGGAFF
>-|TRBJ2-2|TRBV29-1|-
TGCAGCGTTGAAGTCACCGGGGAGCTGTTTTTT
CSVEVTGELFF
>TRBD2|TRBJ2-1|TRBV20-1|few
TGCAGTGCTGTAGCGGGGGGGCAGCACGAGCAGTTCTTC
CSAVAGGQHEQFF
>TRBD2|TRBJ2-3|TRBV7-2|many
TGTGCCAGCAGCTTAGCCCTTCGGGGGGGAGGTTCAGATACGCAGTATTTT
CASSLALRGGGSDTQYF
>-|TRBJ2-1|TRBV28|many
TGTGCCAGCAGTTATCGTACCTACAATGAGCAGTTCTTC
CASSYRTYNEQFF
>TRBD1|TRBJ2-7|TRBV6-5|-
TGTGCCAGCAGTTATGACCGGGACAGGGTTTACGAGCAGTACTTC
CASSYDRDRVYEQYF
>TRBD1|TRBJ1-3|TRBV6-5|many
TGTGCCAGCAGGAAAGGGGGCAGCTCTGGAAACACCATATATTTT
CASRKGGSSGNTIYF
>-|TRBJ2-3|TRBV5-4|many
TGTGCCAGCAGCGAATGGCAGGCAGATACGCAGTATTTT
CASSEWQADTQYF
>-|TRBJ1-1|TRBV29-1|-
TGCAGCGTTGATCCAGGGAGCGCTGAAGCTTTCTTT
CSVDPGSAEAFF
>TRBD2|TRBJ2-1|TRBV14|many
TGTGCCAGCAGCCAAGACCCTTCGCGCGGGGGGGCGTACGAGCAGTTCTTC
CASSQDPSRGGAYEQFF
>-|TRBJ1-1|TRBV2|many
TGTGCCAGCAGACTAAGGGGGACTGAAGCTTTCTTT
CASRLRGTEAFF
>-|TRBJ1-4|TRBV12-3/TRBV12-4|many
TGTGCCAGCAGTTTAGAGAGGGCCCCTAATGAAAAACTGTTTTTT
CASSLERAPNEKLFF